The clone carrying this T cell receptor beta chain was observed a handful of times. Its antigen is as yet unknown. This specimen belongs to a study of T cells in Graves' hyperthyroidism and ophthalmopathy. Study-wide results and limits: From stable hyperthyroidism, ophthalmopathy was separated by a 13 V-J model. Blood shared most expanded thyroid clonotypes above 0.001.

Researchers took RNA transcripts and amplified the TCR beta CDR3 regions from them. Primed by the HTBI set, a first-round RT-PCR was run on the TCR CDR3. MiXCR, run by TCRdb on the multiplex PCR reads, gives a single entry per CDR3 protein. The data hold 450,000 to 500,000 distinct CDR3 sequences, with around a fifth observed a single time. CDR1 SGHRS and CDR2 YFSETQ come from the germline V gene. CDR3 length: 16 residues. V was pared by 2 bases and J by 0 bases, with 13 bases between. Fresh 10 ml peripheral blood yielded PBMCs. The clonotype originates from a woman aged 70 to 79 with Graves' ophthalmopathy. This chain connects TRBV5-1 to TRBJ2-3; perhaps TRBD2 as D (5 bases). Material for sequencing was blood. DNA for the CDR3: TGCGCCAGCAGCTTCGGCCGGGATTCAAGCACAGATACGCAGTATTTT. Its translation: CASSFGRDSSTDTQYF.